The TCR beta chain described here comes from a study of Graves' ophthalmopathy and Graves' hyperthyroidism. The TCR beta CDR3 regions underwent amplification from RNA transcripts. Second-round multiplex PCR came after first-round RT-PCR with HTBI primers. Each CDR3 protein is one row after TCRdb ran MiXCR on the multiplex PCR reads. The table lists about 480,000 distinct CDR3 sequences, approximately 15% of them singletons. V was pared by 5 bases and J by 4 bases, with 11 bases between. CDR3 length: 13 amino acids. Germline V gene lookup returns CDR1 MNHEY and CDR2 SVGEGT. Study-wide points: As the model predicted ophthalmopathy progression, it achieved a sensitivity of 70.59% and a specificity of around 73%. Blood also carried most expanded thyroid clonotypes exceeding 0.001 frequency.

As regards this clonotype: Its antigen is currently unknown.

Exclusion applied to patients with other autoimmune diseases, uncontrolled infections, pregnancy or lactation. As diagnostic evidence, clinical symptoms, serum thyroxine, TRAb, thyroid ultrasound and orbital computed tomography were relied upon. Sequenced sample: blood. The source is a young woman with Graves' ophthalmopathy. V and J are TRBV6-2 or TRBV6-3 and TRBJ1-1; no clear D. CDR3 protein: CASSVSVGTEAFF. The CDR3 DNA is TGTGCCAGCAGTGTATCAGTGGGCACTGAAGCTTTCTTT.